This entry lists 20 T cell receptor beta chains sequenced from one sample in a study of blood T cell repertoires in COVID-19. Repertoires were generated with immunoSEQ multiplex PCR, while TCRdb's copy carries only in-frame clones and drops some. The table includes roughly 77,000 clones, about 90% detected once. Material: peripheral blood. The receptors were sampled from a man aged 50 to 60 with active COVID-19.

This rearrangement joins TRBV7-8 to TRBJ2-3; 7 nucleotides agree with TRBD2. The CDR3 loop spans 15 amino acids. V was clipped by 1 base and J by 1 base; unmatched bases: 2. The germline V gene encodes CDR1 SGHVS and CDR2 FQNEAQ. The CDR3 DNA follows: TGTGCCAGCAGCTTAGAACTAGCGCGCACAGATACGCAGTATTTT. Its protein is CASSLELARTDTQYF. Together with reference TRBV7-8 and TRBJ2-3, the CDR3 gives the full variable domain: GAGVSQSPRYKVAKRGQDVALRCDPISGHVSLFWYQQALGQGPEFLTYFQNEAQLDKSGLPSDRFFAERPEGSVSTLKIQRTQQEDSAVYLCASSLELARTDTQYFGPGTRLTVL.

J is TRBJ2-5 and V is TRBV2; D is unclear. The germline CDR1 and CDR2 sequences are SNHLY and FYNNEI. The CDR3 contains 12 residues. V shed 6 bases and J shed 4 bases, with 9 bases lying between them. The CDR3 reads CASSERPETQYF. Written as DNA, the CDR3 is TGTGCCAGCAGCGAGAGGCCAGAGACCCAGTACTTC.

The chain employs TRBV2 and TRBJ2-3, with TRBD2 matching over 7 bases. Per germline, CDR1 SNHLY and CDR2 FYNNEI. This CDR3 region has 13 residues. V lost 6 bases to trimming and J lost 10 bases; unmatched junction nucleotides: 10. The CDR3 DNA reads TGTGCCAGCAGGGGCGACGCGGGAGTATCGCAGTATTTT. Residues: CASRGDAGVSQYF.

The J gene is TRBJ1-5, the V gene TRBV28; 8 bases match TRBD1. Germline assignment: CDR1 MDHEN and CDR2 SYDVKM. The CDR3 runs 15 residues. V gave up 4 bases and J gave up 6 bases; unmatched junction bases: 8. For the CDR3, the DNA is TGTGCCAGCAGTTGGTTCAGGGGGCAAATTCAGCCCCAGCATTTT. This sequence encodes CASSWFRGQIQPQHF. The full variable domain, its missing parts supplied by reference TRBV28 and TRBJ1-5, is DVKVTQSSRYLVKRTGEKVFLECVQDMDHENMFWYRQDPGLGLRLIYFSYDVKMKEKGDIPEGYSVSREKKERFSLILESASTNQTSMYLCASSWFRGQIQPQHFGDGTRLSIL.

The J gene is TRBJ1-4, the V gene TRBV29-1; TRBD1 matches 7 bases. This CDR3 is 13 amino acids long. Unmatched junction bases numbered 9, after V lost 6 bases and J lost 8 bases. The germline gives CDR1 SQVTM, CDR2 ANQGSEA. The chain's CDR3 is CSVGDSPREKLFF. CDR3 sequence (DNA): TGCAGCGTGGGGGACAGCCCCAGAGAAAAACTGTTTTTT.

CDR3 nucleotide sequence: TGTGCCAGCAGTGAATCCAGAGGGTTGGGCTATGGCTACACCTTC. Translating gives CASSESRGLGYGYTF. The chain recombines TRBV6-1 with TRBJ1-2; D uncertain. Germline V CDR1 and CDR2: MNHNS, SASEGT. Trimming removed 2 bases from V and 4 bases from J, with 14 bases in between. The CDR3 length is 15 residues.

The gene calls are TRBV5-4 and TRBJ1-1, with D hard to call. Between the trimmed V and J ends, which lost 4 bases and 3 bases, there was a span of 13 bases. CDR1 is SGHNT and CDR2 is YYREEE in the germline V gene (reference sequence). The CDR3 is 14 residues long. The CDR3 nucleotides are TGTGCCAGCAGCCTAAACCTCGGGGACACTGAAGCTTTCTTT. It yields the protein CASSLNLGDTEAFF.

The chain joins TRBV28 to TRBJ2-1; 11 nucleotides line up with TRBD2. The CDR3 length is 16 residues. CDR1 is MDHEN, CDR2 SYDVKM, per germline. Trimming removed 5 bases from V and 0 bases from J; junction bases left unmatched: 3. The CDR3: CASSVSGGGSYNEQFF. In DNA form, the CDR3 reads TGTGCCAGCAGTGTTAGCGGGGGGGGCTCCTACAATGAGCAGTTCTTC.

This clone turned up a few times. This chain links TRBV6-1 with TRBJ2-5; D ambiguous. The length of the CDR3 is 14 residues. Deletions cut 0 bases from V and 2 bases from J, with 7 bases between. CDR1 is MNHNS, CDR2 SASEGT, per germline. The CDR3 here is CASSEAPMQETQYF. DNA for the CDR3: TGTGCCAGCAGTGAAGCTCCCATGCAAGAGACCCAGTACTTC.

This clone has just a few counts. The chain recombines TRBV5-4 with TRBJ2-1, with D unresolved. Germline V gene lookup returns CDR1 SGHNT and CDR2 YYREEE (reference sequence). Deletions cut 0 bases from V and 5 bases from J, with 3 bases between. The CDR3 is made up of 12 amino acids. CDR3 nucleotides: TGTGCCAGCAGCTTGGTCAACAATGAGCAGTTCTTC. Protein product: CASSLVNNEQFF.

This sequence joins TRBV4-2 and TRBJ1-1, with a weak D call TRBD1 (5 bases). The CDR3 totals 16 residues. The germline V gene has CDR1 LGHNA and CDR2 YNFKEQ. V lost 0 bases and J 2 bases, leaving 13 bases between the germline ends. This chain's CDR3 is CASSQDRVSENTEAFF. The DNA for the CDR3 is TGTGCCAGCAGCCAAGACAGGGTTAGTGAAAACACTGAAGCTTTCTTT.

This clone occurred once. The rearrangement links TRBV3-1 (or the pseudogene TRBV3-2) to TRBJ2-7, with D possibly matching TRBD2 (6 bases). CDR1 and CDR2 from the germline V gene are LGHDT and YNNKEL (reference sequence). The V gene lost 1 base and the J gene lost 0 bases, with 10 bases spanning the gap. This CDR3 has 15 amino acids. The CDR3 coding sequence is TGTGCCAGCAGCCAAGTCTTGCGGGACTCCTACGAGCAGTACTTC. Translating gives CASSQVLRDSYEQYF.

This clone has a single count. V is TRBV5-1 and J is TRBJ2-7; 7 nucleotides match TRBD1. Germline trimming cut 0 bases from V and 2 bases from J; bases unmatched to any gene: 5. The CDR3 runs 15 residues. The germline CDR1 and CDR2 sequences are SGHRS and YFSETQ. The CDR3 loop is CASSLAGQETYEQYF. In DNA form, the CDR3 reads TGCGCCAGCAGCTTGGCTGGACAGGAGACCTACGAGCAGTACTTC.

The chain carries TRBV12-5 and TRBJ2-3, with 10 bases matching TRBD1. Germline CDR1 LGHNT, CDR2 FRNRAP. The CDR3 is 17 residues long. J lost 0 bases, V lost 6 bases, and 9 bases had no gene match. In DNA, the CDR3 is TGTGCTAGTGGCTTAGACGGGACAGGGGTTAGCACAGATACGCAGTATTTT. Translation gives CASGLDGTGVSTDTQYF.

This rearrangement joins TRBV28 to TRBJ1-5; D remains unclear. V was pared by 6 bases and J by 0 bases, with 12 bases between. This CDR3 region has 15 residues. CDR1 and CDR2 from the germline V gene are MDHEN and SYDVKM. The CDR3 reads CASSSFRFSNQPQHF. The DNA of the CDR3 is TGTGCCAGCAGCTCTTTCCGGTTTAGCAATCAGCCCCAGCATTTT.

The CDR3 here is CASSSARDRAYNEQFF. CDR3 in DNA: TGTGCCAGCAGTTCGGCCCGGGACAGGGCCTACAATGAGCAGTTCTTC. The chain joins TRBV7-8 to TRBJ2-1; 9 bases agree with TRBD1. CDR1 and CDR2 (germline): SGHVS, FQNEAQ. V lost 6 bases and J lost 2; bases outside the gene matches: 8. CDR3 length equals 16 residues.

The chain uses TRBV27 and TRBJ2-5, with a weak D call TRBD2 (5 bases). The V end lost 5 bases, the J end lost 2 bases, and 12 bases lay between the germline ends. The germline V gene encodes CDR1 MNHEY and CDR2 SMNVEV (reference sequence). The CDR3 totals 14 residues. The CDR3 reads CASSPGRGQETQYF. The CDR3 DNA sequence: TGTGCCAGCAGTCCCGGACGGGGACAAGAGACCCAGTACTTC.

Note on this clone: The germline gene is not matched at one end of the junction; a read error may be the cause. The DNA of the CDR3 is TGTGCCAGCAGGGAAGACACGTATGGCTACACCTTC. Protein sequence: CASREDTYGYTF. The chain joins TRBV6-1 to TRBJ1-2; D gene uncertain. Germline assignment: CDR1 MNHNS and CDR2 SASEGT. The CDR3 sequence is 12 residues long.

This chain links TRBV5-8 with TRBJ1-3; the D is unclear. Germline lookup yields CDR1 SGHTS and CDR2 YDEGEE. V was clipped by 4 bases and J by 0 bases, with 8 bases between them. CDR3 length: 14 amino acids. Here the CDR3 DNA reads TGTGCCAGCAGCCGCGTCTACTCTGGAAACACCATATATTTT. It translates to CASSRVYSGNTIYF.

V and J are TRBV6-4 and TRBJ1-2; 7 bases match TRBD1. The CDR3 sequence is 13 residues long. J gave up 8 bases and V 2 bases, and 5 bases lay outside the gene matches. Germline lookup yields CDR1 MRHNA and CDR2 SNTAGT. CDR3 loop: CASSDGTASGYTF. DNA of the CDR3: TGTGCCAGCAGTGACGGGACAGCCAGCGGCTACACCTTC.